The T cell receptor beta chain described here comes from a study of molecular identifiers for immune sequencing clone quantification. Study-wide context: Naive CD8 cell RNA, from 20,000 or 100,000 cells, was split five ways in replicates, with four sequenced.

Notes on the study in general: Jurkat TCR RNA spiked in from one cell could reportedly be detected among 1.1 million or so naive cells.

The use of previously described methods and listed TCR primers produced the bulk TCR libraries. TCRdb called the PCR reads again in MiXCR, with one record for every CDR3 protein. The table lists more than 300,000 distinct CDR3 sequences, about 20% of them singletons. Naive CD8 T cell sorting was performed on the CD8+CD4-CCR7+CD45RA+ phenotype. In this sample, this clonotype turned up many times. Its antigen is undetermined. This CDR3 comprises 15 residues. CDR1 is SGDLS, CDR2 YYNGEE, per germline. Between the trimmed V and J ends, which lost 3 bases and 1 base, there was a span of 12 bases. The sequencing input was naive CD8+ T cells from blood, with Jurkat cell RNA spiked in. Subset specified: FACS-sorted CD8+CD4-CCR7+CD45RA+ naive T cells. The chain recombines TRBV9 with TRBJ2-3; D unresolved. The sequence was collected from a human donor in good health. Some libraries in this study had Jurkat cell RNA spiked in. For the CDR3, the DNA is TGTGCCAGCAGCGCCGACTGGGGTGGCACAGATACGCAGTATTTT. This codes for CASSADWGGTDTQYF.